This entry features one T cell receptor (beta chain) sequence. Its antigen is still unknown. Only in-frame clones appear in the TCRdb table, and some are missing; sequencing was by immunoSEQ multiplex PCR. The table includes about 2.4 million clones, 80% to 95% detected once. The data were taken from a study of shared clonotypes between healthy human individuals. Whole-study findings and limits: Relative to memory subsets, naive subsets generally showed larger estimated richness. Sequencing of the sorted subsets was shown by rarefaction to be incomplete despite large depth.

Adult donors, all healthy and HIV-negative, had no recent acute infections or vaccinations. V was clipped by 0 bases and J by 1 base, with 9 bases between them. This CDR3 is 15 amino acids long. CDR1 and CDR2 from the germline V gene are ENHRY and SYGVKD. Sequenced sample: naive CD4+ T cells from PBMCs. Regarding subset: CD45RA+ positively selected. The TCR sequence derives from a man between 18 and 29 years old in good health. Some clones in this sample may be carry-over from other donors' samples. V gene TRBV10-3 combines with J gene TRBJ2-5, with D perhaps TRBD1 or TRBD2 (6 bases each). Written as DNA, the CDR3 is TGTGCCATCAGTGAGTCTGGGGGGCCCCAAGAGACCCAGTACTTC. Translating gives CAISESGGPQETQYF.